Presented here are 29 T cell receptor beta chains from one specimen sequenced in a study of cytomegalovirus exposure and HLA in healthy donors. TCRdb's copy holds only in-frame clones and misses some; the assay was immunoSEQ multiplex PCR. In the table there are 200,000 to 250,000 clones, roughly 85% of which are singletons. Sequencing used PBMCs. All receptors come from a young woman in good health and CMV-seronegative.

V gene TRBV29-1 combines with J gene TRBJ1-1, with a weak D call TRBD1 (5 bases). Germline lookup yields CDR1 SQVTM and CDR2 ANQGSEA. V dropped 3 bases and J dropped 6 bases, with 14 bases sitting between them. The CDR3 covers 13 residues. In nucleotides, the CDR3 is TGCAGCGTTGACAAGGGGCTTGGCGCTGAAGCTTTCTTT. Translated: CSVDKGLGAEAFF.

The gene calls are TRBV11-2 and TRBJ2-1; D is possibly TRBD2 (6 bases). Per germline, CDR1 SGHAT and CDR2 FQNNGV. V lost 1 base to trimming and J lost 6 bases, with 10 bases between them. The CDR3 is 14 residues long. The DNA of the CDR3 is TGTGCCAGCAGCTTAGCTAGCGTTCTCAATGAGCAGTTCTTC. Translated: CASSLASVLNEQFF.

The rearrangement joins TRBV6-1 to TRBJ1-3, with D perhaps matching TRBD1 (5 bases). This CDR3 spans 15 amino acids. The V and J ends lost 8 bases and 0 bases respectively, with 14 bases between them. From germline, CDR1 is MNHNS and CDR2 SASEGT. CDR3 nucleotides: TGTGCCAGCGCAGTCGACAGATACTCTGGAAACACCATATATTTT. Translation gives CASAVDRYSGNTIYF.

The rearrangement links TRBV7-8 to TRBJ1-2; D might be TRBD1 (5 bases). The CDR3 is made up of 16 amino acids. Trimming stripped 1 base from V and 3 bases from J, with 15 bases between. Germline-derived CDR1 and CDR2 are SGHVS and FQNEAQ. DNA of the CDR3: TGTGCCAGCAGCTTAGGGGGGGTATCGGCAGACTATGGCTACACCTTC. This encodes CASSLGGVSADYGYTF. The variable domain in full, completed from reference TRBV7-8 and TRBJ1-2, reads GAGVSQSPRYKVAKRGQDVALRCDPISGHVSLFWYQQALGQGPEFLTYFQNEAQLDKSGLPSDRFFAERPEGSVSTLKIQRTQQEDSAVYLCASSLGGVSADYGYTFGSGTRLTVV.

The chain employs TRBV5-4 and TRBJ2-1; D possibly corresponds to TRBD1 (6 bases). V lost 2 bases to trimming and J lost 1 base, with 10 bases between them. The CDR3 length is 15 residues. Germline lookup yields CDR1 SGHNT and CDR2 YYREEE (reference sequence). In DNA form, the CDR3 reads TGTGCCAGCAGCTTACAGGGCACGTCCTACAATGAGCAGTTCTTC. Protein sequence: CASSLQGTSYNEQFF.

The CDR3 bases are TGTGCCAGCAGTAACGAGGGTCCTAATCAGCCCCAGCATTTT. Translating it yields CASSNEGPNQPQHF. This chain connects TRBV2 to TRBJ1-5; D ambiguous. CDR3 length: 14 amino acids. Looked up from germline, CDR1 is SNHLY and CDR2 is FYNNEI. V was cut by 5 bases and J by 4 bases, with 12 bases left in between.

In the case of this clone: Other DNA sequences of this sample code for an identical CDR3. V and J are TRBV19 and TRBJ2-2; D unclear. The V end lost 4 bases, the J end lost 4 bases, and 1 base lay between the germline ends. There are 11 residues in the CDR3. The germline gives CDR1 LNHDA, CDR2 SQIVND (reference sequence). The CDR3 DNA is TGTGCCAGTAGTAGCACCGGGGAGCTGTTTTTT. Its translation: CASSSTGELFF.

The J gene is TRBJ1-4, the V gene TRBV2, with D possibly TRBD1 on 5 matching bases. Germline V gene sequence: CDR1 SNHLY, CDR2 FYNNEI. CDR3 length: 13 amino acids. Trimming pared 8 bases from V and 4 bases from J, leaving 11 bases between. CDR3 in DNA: TGTGCCAGCCGGGGGGGACTTAATGAAAAACTGTTTTTT. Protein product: CASRGGLNEKLFF.

The CDR3 coding sequence is TGTGCCTGGGGAAACATTCAGTACTTC. This sequence encodes CAWGNIQYF. The chain combines TRBV30 with TRBJ2-4; no reliable D call. Germline assignment: CDR1 GTSNPN and CDR2 SVGIG (reference sequence). With 5 bases removed from V and 6 bases from J, the gap between germline ends came to 2 bases. There are 9 residues in the CDR3. Variable domain in full (rest from reference TRBV30 and TRBJ2-4): SQTIHQWPATLVQPVGSPLSLECTVEGTSNPNLYWYRQAAGRGLQLLFYSVGIGQISSEVPQNLSASRPQDRQFILSSKKLLLSDSGFYLCAWGNIQYFGAGTRLSVL.

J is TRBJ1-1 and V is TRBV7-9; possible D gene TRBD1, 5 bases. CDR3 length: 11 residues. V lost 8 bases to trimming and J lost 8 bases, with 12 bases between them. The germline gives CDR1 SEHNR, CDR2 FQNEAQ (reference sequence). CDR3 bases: TGTGCCAGCTCACGGGGCAGGGAAGCTTTCTTT. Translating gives CASSRGREAFF. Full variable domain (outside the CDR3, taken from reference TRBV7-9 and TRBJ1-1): DTGVSQNPRHKITKRGQNVTFRCDPISEHNRLYWYRQTLGQGPEFLTYFQNEAQLEKSRLLSDRFSAERPKGSFSTLEIQRTEQGDSAMYLCASSRGREAFFGQGTRLTVV.

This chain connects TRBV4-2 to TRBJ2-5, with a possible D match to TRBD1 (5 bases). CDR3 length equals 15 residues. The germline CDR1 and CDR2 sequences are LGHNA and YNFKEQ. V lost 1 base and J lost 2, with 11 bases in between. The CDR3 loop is CASSQGEGDQETQYF. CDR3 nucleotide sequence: TGTGCCAGCAGCCAAGGAGAAGGGGATCAAGAGACCCAGTACTTC.

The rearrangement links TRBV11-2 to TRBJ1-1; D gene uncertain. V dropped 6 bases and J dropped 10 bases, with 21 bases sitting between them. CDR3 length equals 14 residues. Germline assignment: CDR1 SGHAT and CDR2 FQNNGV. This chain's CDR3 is CASSDRTDSLRAFF. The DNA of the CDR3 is TGTGCCAGCAGTGATCGGACTGACTCTTTGAGAGCTTTCTTT.

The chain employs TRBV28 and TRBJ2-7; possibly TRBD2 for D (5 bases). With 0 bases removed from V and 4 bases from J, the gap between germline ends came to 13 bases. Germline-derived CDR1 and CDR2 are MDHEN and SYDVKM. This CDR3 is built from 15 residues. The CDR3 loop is CASSLWGSGGYEQYF. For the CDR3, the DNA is TGTGCCAGCAGTTTATGGGGGAGCGGAGGATACGAGCAGTACTTC. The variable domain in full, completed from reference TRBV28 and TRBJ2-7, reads DVKVTQSSRYLVKRTGEKVFLECVQDMDHENMFWYRQDPGLGLRLIYFSYDVKMKEKGDIPEGYSVSREKKERFSLILESASTNQTSMYLCASSLWGSGGYEQYFGPGTRLTVT.

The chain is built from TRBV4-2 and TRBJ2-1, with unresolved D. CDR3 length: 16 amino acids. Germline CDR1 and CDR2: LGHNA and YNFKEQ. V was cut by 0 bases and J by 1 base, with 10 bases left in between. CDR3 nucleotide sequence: TGTGCCAGCAGCCAAGATCCTCAGACGTCCTACAATGAGCAGTTCTTC. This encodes CASSQDPQTSYNEQFF.

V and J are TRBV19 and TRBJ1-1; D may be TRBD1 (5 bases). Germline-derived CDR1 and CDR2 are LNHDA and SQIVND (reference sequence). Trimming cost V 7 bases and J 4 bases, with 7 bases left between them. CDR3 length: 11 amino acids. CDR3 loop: CASIGATEAFF. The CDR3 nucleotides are TGTGCCAGTATCGGGGCCACTGAAGCTTTCTTT.

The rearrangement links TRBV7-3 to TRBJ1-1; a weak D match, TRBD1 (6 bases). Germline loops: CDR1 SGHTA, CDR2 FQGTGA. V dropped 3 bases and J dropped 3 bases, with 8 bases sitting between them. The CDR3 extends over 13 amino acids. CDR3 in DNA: TGTGCCAGCAGCTTTAACAGGGACACTGAAGCTTTCTTT. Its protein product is CASSFNRDTEAFF.

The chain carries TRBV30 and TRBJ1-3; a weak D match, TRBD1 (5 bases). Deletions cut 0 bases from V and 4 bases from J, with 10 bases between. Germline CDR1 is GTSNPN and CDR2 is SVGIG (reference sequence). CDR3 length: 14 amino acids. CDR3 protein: CAWSVPGTGNTIYF. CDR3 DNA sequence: TGTGCCTGGAGTGTCCCTGGGACGGGAAACACCATATATTTT.

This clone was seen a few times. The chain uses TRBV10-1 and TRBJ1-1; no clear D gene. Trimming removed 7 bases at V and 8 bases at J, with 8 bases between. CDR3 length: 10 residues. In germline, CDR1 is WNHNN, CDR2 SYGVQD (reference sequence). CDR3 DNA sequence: TGCGCCAGCACCATGCGGGAAGCTTTCTTT. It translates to CASTMREAFF.

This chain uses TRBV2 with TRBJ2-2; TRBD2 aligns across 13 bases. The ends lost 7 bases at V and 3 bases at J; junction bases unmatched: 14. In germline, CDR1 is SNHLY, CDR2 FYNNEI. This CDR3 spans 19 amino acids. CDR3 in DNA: TGTGCCAGCACCGCCTGGACTAGCGGGAGATGGCTCGACACCGGGGAGCTGTTTTTT. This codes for CASTAWTSGRWLDTGELFF.

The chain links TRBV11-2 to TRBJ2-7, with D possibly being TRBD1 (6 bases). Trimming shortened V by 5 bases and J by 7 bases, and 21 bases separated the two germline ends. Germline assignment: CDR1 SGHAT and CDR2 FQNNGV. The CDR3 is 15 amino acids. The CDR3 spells CASSASGTRLGEQYF. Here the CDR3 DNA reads TGTGCCAGCAGCGCCTCCGGGACAAGGTTGGGAGAGCAGTACTTC.

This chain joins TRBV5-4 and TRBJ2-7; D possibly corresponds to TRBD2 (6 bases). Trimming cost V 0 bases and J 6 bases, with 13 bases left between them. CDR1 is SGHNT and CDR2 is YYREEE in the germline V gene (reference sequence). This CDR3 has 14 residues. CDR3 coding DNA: TGTGCCAGCAGCTTGGCCGGGAGCTGGGGCGAGCAGTACTTC. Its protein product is CASSLAGSWGEQYF.

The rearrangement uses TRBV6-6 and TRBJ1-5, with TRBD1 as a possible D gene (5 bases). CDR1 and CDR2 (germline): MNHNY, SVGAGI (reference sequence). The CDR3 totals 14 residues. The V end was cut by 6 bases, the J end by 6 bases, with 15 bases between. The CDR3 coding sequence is TGTGCCAGCAGGGAGGGGACCATGGGTCAGCCCCAGCATTTT. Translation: CASREGTMGQPQHF.

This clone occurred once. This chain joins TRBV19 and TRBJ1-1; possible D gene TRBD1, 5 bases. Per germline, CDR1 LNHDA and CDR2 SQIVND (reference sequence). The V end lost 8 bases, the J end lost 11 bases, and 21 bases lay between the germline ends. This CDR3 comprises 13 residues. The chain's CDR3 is CASSPQGDRGAFF. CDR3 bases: TGTGCCAGTTCCCCCCAGGGCGACAGAGGTGCTTTCTTT.

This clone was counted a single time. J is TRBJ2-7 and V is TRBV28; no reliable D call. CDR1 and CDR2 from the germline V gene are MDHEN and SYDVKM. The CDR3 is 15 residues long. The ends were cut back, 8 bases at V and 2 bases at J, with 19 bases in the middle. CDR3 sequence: CASDPANSRTYEQYF. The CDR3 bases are TGTGCCAGCGACCCGGCGAACAGCCGAACCTACGAGCAGTACTTC.

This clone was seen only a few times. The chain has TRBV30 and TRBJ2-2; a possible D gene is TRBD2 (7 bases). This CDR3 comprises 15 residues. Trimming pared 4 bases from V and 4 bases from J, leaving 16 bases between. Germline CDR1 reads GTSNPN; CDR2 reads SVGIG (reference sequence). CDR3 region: CAWTRGGASTGELFF. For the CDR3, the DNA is TGTGCCTGGACAAGAGGGGGGGCCTCCACCGGGGAGCTGTTTTTT.

In DNA form, the CDR3 reads TGTGCCAGCAGTCTTGGGGCCGGGGGCCCCACTGAAGCTTTCTTT. It yields the protein CASSLGAGGPTEAFF. V and J are TRBV5-4 and TRBJ1-1; perhaps TRBD1 as D (6 bases). This CDR3 has 15 amino acids. Germline V CDR1 and CDR2: SGHNT, YYREEE (reference sequence). V was shortened by 5 bases and J by 4 bases, with 18 bases between the two germline ends.

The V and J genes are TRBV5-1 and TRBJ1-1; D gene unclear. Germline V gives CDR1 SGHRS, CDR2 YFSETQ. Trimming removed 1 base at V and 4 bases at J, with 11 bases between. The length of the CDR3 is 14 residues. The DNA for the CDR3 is TGCGCCAGCAGCTTGAGTGGGGATGCCACTGAAGCTTTCTTT. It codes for CASSLSGDATEAFF.

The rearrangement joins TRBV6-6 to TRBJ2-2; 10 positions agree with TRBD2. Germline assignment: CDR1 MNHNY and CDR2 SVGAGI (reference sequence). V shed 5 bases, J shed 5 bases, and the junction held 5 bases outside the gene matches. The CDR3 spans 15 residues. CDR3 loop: CASSTPAGGTGELFF. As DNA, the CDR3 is TGTGCCAGCAGTACCCCAGCGGGAGGGACCGGGGAGCTGTTTTTT.

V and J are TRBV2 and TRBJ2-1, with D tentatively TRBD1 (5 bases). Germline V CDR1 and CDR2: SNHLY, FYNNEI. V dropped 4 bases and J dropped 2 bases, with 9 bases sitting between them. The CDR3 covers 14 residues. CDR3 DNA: TGTGCCAGCAGTGGATGGGGCGCCTACAATGAGCAGTTCTTC. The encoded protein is CASSGWGAYNEQFF.